This TCR beta chain was profiled in a study of CD8+ T cells in alopecia areata. Regarding the study as a whole: Compared with mice, patients displayed less clear TCR sharing, possibly for HLA-related reasons.

This clone has only a few counts. Its antigen is not known. Isolated RNA was reverse transcribed into cDNA used as the sequencing template. Libraries were prepared by immunoSEQ multiplex PCR; TCRdb keeps only in-frame clonotypes and omits some of them. Among approximately 89,000 clones listed, about 45% were seen once. The study team obtained lesional scalp punch biopsies and peripheral blood from alopecia areata patients. Trimming at V came to 6 bases and at J to 7 bases, leaving 11 bases not matched to a gene. Per germline, CDR1 SQVTM and CDR2 ANQGSEA. CDR3 size: 14 residues. The V and J genes are TRBV29-1 and TRBJ2-2, with 7 positions matching TRBD2. This receptor was obtained from a human donor with alopecia areata. Sequencing was done on a sample of CD4+ T cells sorted from blood. CDR3 coding DNA: TGCAGCGTCCGGTTGGCGGGAGCAATCGGGGAGCTGTTTTTT. This sequence encodes CSVRLAGAIGELFF.